This T cell receptor (beta chain) comes out of a study of CD4 and CD8 cells across lung adenocarcinoma regions. For this clonotype: One end of the junction fails to match germline, which may point to a read error.

Samples came from patients with localized non-small cell lung adenocarcinoma. A single record per CDR3 protein comes from TCRdb applying MiXCR to the PCR reads. The sample lists around 15,000 distinct CDR3 sequences; 55% were seen once. The CDR3 extends over 12 amino acids. Germline-derived CDR1 and CDR2 are MNHEY and SVGAGI. J is TRBJ2-3 and V is TRBV6-5; D unresolved. The TCR sequence derives from a female donor with lung adenocarcinoma. The CD4 and CD8 labels of this study may be unreliable. Sequencing was done on a sample of CD8+ T cells from the center of a lung tumor. CDR3 coding DNA: TGTGCCAGGAGTTCTTCCACAGCTACCCAGTATTTC. Its protein product is CARSSSTATQYF.